Listed below are T cell receptor beta chains from one sample, sequenced in a study of blood T cell repertoires in COVID-19. The protocol was immunoSEQ multiplex PCR, while the TCRdb copy is restricted to in-frame clones and leaves out a portion. Here the sample spans 270,000 or so clones, approximately 89% being singletons. Sequenced input: peripheral blood. The source of these receptors is a middle-aged man with active or convalescent COVID-19. The CDR3 runs from the conserved cysteine through the conserved F or W. Each record gives: D gene, J gene, CDR3 length, V gene, clone size, CDR3 protein, CDR3 DNA. D genes are given only for firm matches. For some rows the clone size is stated as once, few or many, or as a class when expanded; others skip it.

D gene: TRBD2
J gene: TRBJ2-2
CDR3 length: 12
V gene: TRBV7-9
clone size: NA
CDR3 protein: CASRAGAGELFF
CDR3 DNA: TGTGCCAGCAGAGCGGGAGCCGGGGAGCTGTTTTTT

D gene: TRBD2
J gene: TRBJ2-1
CDR3 length: 15
V gene: TRBV10-1
clone size: NA
CDR3 protein: CATREGHGSYNEQFF
CDR3 DNA: TGCGCCACCCGGGAGGGCCACGGGTCCTACAATGAGCAGTTCTTC

D gene: TRBD2
J gene: TRBJ2-3
CDR3 length: 15
V gene: TRBV6-2/TRBV6-3
clone size: NA
CDR3 protein: CASSFAGDSTDTQYF
CDR3 DNA: TGTGCCAGCAGTTTTGCGGGGGATAGCACAGATACGCAGTATTTT

D gene: TRBD1
J gene: TRBJ1-6
CDR3 length: 14
V gene: TRBV5-1
clone size: NA
CDR3 protein: CASKGGQGNSPLHF
CDR3 DNA: TGCGCCAGCAAGGGGGGACAGGGGAATTCACCCCTCCACTTT

D gene: NA
J gene: TRBJ1-5
CDR3 length: 15
V gene: TRBV3-1/TRBV3-2
clone size: NA
CDR3 protein: CASSQDLQTNQPQHF
CDR3 DNA: TGTGCCAGCAGCCAAGATTTACAGACGAATCAGCCCCAGCATTTT

D gene: NA
J gene: TRBJ1-1
CDR3 length: 14
V gene: TRBV6-5
clone size: NA
CDR3 protein: CASNPRSGGTEAFF
CDR3 DNA: TGTGCCAGCAATCCCAGGTCCGGTGGGACTGAAGCTTTCTTT

D gene: NA
J gene: TRBJ1-5
CDR3 length: 14
V gene: TRBV6-5
clone size: NA
CDR3 protein: CASSIGQLNQPQHF
CDR3 DNA: TGTGCCAGCTCGATCGGACAGCTCAATCAGCCCCAGCATTTT

D gene: NA
J gene: TRBJ1-5
CDR3 length: 13
V gene: TRBV30
clone size: NA
CDR3 protein: CAWSFRSNQPQHF
CDR3 DNA: TGTGCCTGGAGTTTTCGGAGCAATCAGCCCCAGCATTTT

D gene: TRBD1
J gene: TRBJ2-5
CDR3 length: 13
V gene: TRBV29-1
clone size: once
CDR3 protein: CSVEAGGYETQYF
CDR3 DNA: TGCAGCGTTGAAGCAGGGGGCTATGAGACCCAGTACTTC

D gene: TRBD1
J gene: TRBJ1-4
CDR3 length: 15
V gene: TRBV18
clone size: NA
CDR3 protein: CASLKTTGGKEKLFF
CDR3 DNA: TGTGCCAGCTTAAAAACCACAGGGGGCAAGGAAAAACTGTTTTTT

D gene: NA
J gene: TRBJ2-7
CDR3 length: 14
V gene: TRBV19
clone size: NA
CDR3 protein: CASGRDSVSYEQYF
CDR3 DNA: TGTGCCAGTGGGCGGGACAGCGTCTCCTACGAGCAGTACTTC

D gene: TRBD2
J gene: TRBJ2-3
CDR3 length: 18
V gene: TRBV11-2
clone size: NA
CDR3 protein: CASSPAGTSGGGADTQYF
CDR3 DNA: TGTGCCAGCAGCCCCGCCGGGACTAGCGGGGGGGGAGCAGATACGCAGTATTTT

D gene: NA
J gene: TRBJ1-1
CDR3 length: 13
V gene: TRBV13
clone size: NA
CDR3 protein: CASSLATGTEAFF
CDR3 DNA: TGTGCCAGCAGCTTAGCGACGGGCACTGAAGCTTTCTTT

D gene: NA
J gene: TRBJ2-4
CDR3 length: 14
V gene: TRBV2
clone size: NA
CDR3 protein: CASSGQFDKNIQYF
CDR3 DNA: TGTGCCAGCAGTGGACAATTTGACAAAAACATTCAGTACTTC

D gene: TRBD1
J gene: TRBJ2-1
CDR3 length: 13
V gene: TRBV12-3/TRBV12-4
clone size: NA
CDR3 protein: CASRRTGVDEQFF
CDR3 DNA: TGTGCCAGCAGAAGGACAGGGGTGGATGAGCAGTTCTTC

D gene: NA
J gene: TRBJ1-4
CDR3 length: 15
V gene: TRBV3-1/TRBV3-2
clone size: few
CDR3 protein: CASSQAEVGYEKLFF
CDR3 DNA: TGTGCCAGCAGCCAAGCGGAGGTCGGGTATGAAAAACTGTTTTTT

D gene: NA
J gene: TRBJ1-6
CDR3 length: 15
V gene: TRBV6-5
clone size: NA
CDR3 protein: CASSYNRDYNSPLHF
CDR3 DNA: TGTGCCAGCAGTTACAACAGGGACTATAATTCACCCCTCCACTTT

D gene: NA
J gene: TRBJ1-2
CDR3 length: 14
V gene: TRBV5-8
clone size: NA
CDR3 protein: CASSLGTFQNGYTF
CDR3 DNA: TGTGCCAGCAGCTTGGGAACTTTTCAAAATGGCTACACCTTC

D gene: TRBD1
J gene: TRBJ1-1
CDR3 length: 12
V gene: TRBV29-1
clone size: NA
CDR3 protein: CSVVAGGTEAFF
CDR3 DNA: TGCAGCGTTGTGGCAGGGGGCACTGAAGCTTTCTTT

D gene: NA
J gene: TRBJ2-1
CDR3 length: 13
V gene: TRBV24-1
clone size: many
CDR3 protein: CATGRLENNEQFF
CDR3 DNA: TGTGCCACCGGTAGACTAGAGAACAATGAGCAGTTCTTC

D gene: NA
J gene: TRBJ1-3
CDR3 length: 18
V gene: TRBV15
clone size: once
CDR3 protein: CATSRDPLGGNSGNTIYF
CDR3 DNA: TGTGCCACCAGCAGAGACCCCCTGGGAGGGAACTCTGGAAACACCATATATTTT

D gene: NA
J gene: TRBJ2-2
CDR3 length: 14
V gene: TRBV9
clone size: once
CDR3 protein: CASSVDSNTGELFF
CDR3 DNA: TGTGCCAGCAGCGTGGACAGTAACACCGGGGAGCTGTTTTTT

D gene: NA
J gene: TRBJ1-5
CDR3 length: 13
V gene: TRBV12-3/TRBV12-4
clone size: NA
CDR3 protein: CASSRGGHQPQHF
CDR3 DNA: TGTGCCAGCAGTCGGGGGGGGCATCAGCCCCAGCATTTT

D gene: NA
J gene: TRBJ1-1
CDR3 length: 13
V gene: TRBV20-1
clone size: NA
CDR3 protein: CSASGEVNTEAFF
CDR3 DNA: TGCAGTGCTAGTGGGGAGGTGAACACTGAAGCTTTCTTT

D gene: NA
J gene: TRBJ1-6
CDR3 length: 18
V gene: TRBV7-2
clone size: few
CDR3 protein: CASSLTGHRSAYNSPLHF
CDR3 DNA: TGTGCCAGCAGCTTAACAGGGCATAGGTCTGCCTATAATTCACCCCTCCACTTT

D gene: TRBD1
J gene: TRBJ2-3
CDR3 length: 20
V gene: TRBV11-3
clone size: NA
CDR3 protein: CASSLETGGVKAGPTDTQYF
CDR3 DNA: TGTGCCAGCAGCTTAGAGACAGGGGGCGTCAAAGCGGGACCCACAGATACGCAGTATTTT

D gene: TRBD1
J gene: TRBJ1-6
CDR3 length: 14
V gene: TRBV6-5
clone size: NA
CDR3 protein: CASRRQGRNSPLHF
CDR3 DNA: TGTGCCAGCAGGAGACAGGGCCGTAATTCACCCCTCCACTTT

D gene: NA
J gene: TRBJ2-2
CDR3 length: 13
V gene: TRBV12-3/TRBV12-4
clone size: NA
CDR3 protein: CASRAGGTGELFF
CDR3 DNA: TGTGCCAGCAGGGCCGGAGGCACCGGGGAGCTGTTTTTT

D gene: NA
J gene: TRBJ1-2
CDR3 length: 16
V gene: TRBV18
clone size: NA
CDR3 protein: CASSPPTRLGAYGYTF
CDR3 DNA: TGTGCCAGCTCACCCCCGACCAGGTTGGGGGCCTATGGCTACACCTTC

D gene: TRBD2
J gene: TRBJ2-7
CDR3 length: 13
V gene: TRBV2
clone size: NA
CDR3 protein: CASVAGGVHEQYF
CDR3 DNA: TGTGCCAGTGTAGCGGGAGGGGTCCACGAGCAGTACTTC

D gene: TRBD1
J gene: TRBJ1-1
CDR3 length: 15
V gene: TRBV10-3
clone size: NA
CDR3 protein: CAIGRTGDLNTEAFF
CDR3 DNA: TGTGCCATCGGTCGGACAGGGGACCTGAACACTGAAGCTTTCTTT

D gene: TRBD1
J gene: TRBJ1-1
CDR3 length: 13
V gene: TRBV19
clone size: NA
CDR3 protein: CASSPLTGVQAFF
CDR3 DNA: TGTGCCAGTAGTCCTCTCACAGGGGTCCAAGCTTTCTTT

D gene: NA
J gene: TRBJ2-3
CDR3 length: 12
V gene: TRBV6-5
clone size: NA
CDR3 protein: CASSSVTDTQYF
CDR3 DNA: TGTGCCAGCAGTTCCGTGACAGATACGCAGTATTTT

D gene: NA
J gene: TRBJ1-1
CDR3 length: 12
V gene: TRBV11-3
clone size: NA
CDR3 protein: CASSPQGAEAFF
CDR3 DNA: TGTGCCAGCAGCCCCCAGGGTGCTGAAGCTTTCTTT

D gene: TRBD2
J gene: TRBJ2-1
CDR3 length: 17
V gene: TRBV7-6
clone size: NA
CDR3 protein: CASSLQGGLASYNEQFF
CDR3 DNA: TGTGCCAGCAGCTTACAAGGAGGACTAGCCTCCTACAATGAGCAGTTCTTC

D gene: NA
J gene: TRBJ2-7
CDR3 length: 15
V gene: TRBV19
clone size: NA
CDR3 protein: CASSMSGFLTYEQYF
CDR3 DNA: TGTGCCAGTAGTATGTCCGGGTTCTTGACCTACGAGCAGTACTTC

D gene: TRBD1
J gene: TRBJ1-6
CDR3 length: 16
V gene: TRBV19
clone size: many
CDR3 protein: CASSAPRQGDVSPLHF
CDR3 DNA: TGTGCCAGTAGTGCCCCGCGACAGGGGGACGTTTCACCCCTCCACTTT

D gene: TRBD2
J gene: TRBJ2-1
CDR3 length: 15
V gene: TRBV5-1
clone size: NA
CDR3 protein: CASTGLAGGPGEQFF
CDR3 DNA: TGCGCCAGCACGGGACTAGCGGGAGGGCCCGGAGAGCAGTTCTTC